The clone carrying this T cell receptor (beta chain) was detected only once. The antigen is unknown. Here immunoSEQ multiplex PCR was the method, and the copy in TCRdb shows in-frame clones only, minus some. The top ten hold around 1% of the sample, which has 150,000 to 200,000 clones, roughly 85% seen once. Germline CDR1 and CDR2: SGHRS and YFSETQ. The CDR3 totals 15 residues. V lost 8 bases and J lost 4; bases outside the gene matches: 11. The source of the sample is a study of T cell responses to AZD1222 COVID-19 vaccine. General study points: Clonal diversity may have been underestimated in mostly white British donors. Baseline serology detected seropositivity in only a handful of AZD1222 recipients.

The receptor's source is an adult who received the AZD1222 COVID-19 vaccine. This chain uses TRBV5-1 with TRBJ2-3; 9 bases align to TRBD1. The input for sequencing was peripheral blood, taken 28 days after the second AZD1222 dose. The DNA for the CDR3 is TGCGCCAGTACTCCGGGACAGGGTTATTCAGATACGCAGTATTTT. Protein: CASTPGQGYSDTQYF.